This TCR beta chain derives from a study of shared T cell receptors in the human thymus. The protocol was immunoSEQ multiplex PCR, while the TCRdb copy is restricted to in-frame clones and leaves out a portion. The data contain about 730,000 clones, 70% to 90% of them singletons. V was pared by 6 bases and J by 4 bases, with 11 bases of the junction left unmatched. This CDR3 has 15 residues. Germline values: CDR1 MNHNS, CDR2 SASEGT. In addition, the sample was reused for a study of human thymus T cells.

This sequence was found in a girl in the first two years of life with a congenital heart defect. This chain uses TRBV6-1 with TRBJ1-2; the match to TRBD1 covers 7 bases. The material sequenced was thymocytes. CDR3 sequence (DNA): TGTGCCAGCAGGCAGGGGGTAGTTGGTATCTATGGCTACACCTTC. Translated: CASRQGVVGIYGYTF.